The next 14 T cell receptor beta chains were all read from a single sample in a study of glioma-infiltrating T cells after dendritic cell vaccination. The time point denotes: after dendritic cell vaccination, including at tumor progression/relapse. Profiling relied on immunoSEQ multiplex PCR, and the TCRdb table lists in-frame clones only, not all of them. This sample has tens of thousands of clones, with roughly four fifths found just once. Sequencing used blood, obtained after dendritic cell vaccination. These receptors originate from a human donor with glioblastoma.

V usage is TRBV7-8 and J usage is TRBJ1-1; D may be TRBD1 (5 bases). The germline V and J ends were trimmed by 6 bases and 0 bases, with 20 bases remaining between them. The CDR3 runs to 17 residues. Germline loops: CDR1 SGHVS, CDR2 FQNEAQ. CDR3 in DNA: TGTGCCAGCAGTTACCACAAGGGGCTTAACATGAACACTGAAGCTTTCTTT. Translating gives CASSYHKGLNMNTEAFF. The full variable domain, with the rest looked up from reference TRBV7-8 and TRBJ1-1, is GAGVSQSPRYKVAKRGQDVALRCDPISGHVSLFWYQQALGQGPEFLTYFQNEAQLDKSGLPSDRFFAERPEGSVSTLKIQRTQQEDSAVYLCASSYHKGLNMNTEAFFGQGTRLTVV.

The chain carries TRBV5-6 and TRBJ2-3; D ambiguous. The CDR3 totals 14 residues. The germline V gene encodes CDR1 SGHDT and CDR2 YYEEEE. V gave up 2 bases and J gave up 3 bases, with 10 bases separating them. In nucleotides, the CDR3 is TGTGCCAGCAGCTTCATCACCGGGACAGATACGCAGTATTTT. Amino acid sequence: CASSFITGTDTQYF.

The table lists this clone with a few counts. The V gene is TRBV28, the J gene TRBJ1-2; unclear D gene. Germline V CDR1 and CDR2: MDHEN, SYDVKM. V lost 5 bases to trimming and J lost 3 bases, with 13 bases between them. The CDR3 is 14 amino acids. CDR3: CASSIPPSYYGYTF. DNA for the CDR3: TGTGCCAGCAGTATCCCCCCCAGTTACTATGGCTACACCTTC.

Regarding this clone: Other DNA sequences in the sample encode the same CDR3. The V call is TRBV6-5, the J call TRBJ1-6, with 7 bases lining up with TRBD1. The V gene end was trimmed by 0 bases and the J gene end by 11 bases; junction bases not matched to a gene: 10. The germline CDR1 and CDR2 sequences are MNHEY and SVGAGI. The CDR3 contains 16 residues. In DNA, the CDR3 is TGTGCCAGCAGTTACTCCATTTCGACAGGGCAGGCACCCCTCCACTTT. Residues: CASSYSISTGQAPLHF.

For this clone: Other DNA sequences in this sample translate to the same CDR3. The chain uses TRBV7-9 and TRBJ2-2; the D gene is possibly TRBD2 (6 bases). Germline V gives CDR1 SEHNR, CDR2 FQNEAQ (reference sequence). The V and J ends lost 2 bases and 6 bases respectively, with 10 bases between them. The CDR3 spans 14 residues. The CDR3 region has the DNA TGTGCCAGCAGCTTAACAGGAGGGGCCGGGGAGCTGTTTTTT. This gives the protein CASSLTGGAGELFF.

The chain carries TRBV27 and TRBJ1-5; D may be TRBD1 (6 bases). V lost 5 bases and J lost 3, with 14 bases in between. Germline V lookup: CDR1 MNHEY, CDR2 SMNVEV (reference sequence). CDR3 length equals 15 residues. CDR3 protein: CASSPYRDNNQPQHF. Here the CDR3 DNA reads TGTGCCAGCAGTCCATACCGGGACAACAATCAGCCCCAGCATTTT.

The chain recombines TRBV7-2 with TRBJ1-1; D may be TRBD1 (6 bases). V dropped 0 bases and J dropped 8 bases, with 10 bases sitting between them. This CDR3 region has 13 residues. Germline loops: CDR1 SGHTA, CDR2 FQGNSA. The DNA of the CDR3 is TGTGCCAGCAGCTTAGCGTACAGGGCCGAAGCTTTCTTT. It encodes CASSLAYRAEAFF.

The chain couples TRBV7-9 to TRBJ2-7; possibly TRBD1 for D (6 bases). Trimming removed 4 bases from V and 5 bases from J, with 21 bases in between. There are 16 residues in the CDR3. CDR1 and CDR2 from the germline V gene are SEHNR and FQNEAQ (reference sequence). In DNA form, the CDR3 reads TGTGCCAGCAGCTCCCGATTCACAGGGCTAGGGAACGAGCAGTACTTC. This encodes CASSSRFTGLGNEQYF.

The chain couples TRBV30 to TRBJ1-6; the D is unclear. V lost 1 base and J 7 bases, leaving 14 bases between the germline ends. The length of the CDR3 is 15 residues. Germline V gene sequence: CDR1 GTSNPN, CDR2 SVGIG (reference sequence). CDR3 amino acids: CAWSDSVLGNSPLHF. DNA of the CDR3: TGTGCCTGGAGTGACAGTGTCCTTGGAAATTCACCCCTCCACTTT.

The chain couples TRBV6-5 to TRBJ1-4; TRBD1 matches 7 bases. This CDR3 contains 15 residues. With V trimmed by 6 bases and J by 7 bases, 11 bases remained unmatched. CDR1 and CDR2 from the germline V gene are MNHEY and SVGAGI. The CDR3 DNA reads TGTGCCAGCAGGGCAGGGGGACAAAGGGTTGAAAAACTGTTTTTT. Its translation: CASRAGGQRVEKLFF.

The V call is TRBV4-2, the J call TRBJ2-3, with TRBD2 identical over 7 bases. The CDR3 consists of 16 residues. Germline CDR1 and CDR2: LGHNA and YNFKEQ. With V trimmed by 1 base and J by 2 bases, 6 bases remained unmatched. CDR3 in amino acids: CASSQGWLADTDTQYF. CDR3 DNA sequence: TGTGCCAGCAGCCAAGGTTGGCTAGCGGACACAGATACGCAGTATTTT.

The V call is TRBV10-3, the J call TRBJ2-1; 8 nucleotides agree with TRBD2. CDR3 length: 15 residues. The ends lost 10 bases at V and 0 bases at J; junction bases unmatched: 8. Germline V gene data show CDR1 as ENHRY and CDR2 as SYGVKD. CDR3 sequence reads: CASAGSGVSYNEQFF. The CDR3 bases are TGTGCCAGTGCGGGTAGCGGGGTCTCCTACAATGAGCAGTTCTTC.

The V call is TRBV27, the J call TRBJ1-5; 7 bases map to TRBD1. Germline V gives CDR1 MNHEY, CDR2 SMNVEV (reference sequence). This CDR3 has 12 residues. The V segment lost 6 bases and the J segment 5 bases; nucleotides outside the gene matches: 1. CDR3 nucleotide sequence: TGTGCCAGCAGGCAGGGGGATCAGCCCCAGCATTTT. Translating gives CASRQGDQPQHF.

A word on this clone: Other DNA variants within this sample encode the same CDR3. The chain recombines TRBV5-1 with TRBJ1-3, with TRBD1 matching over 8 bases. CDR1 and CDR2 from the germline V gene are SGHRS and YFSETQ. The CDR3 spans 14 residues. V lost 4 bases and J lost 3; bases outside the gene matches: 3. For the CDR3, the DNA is TGCGCCAGCAGCCAACAGGGGGATGGAAACACCATATATTTT. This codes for CASSQQGDGNTIYF.